These 12 T cell receptor beta chains were all obtained from the same sample, sequenced in a study of response to subunit inactivated influenza vaccine. TCRdb independently ran MiXCR on the RT-PCR reads; one entry per CDR3 protein. The repertoire holds about half a million distinct CDR3 sequences, with about 25% as singletons. This specimen was CD4+ T cells sorted from PBMCs, taken approximately 5 days after vaccination. These receptors came from a man aged 50 or older who received an inactivated influenza vaccine.

The chain has TRBV11-2 and TRBJ2-2, with D possibly matching TRBD2 (5 bases). The germline CDR1 and CDR2 sequences are SGHAT and FQNNGV. The germline V and J ends were trimmed by 0 bases and 1 base, with 12 bases remaining between them. This CDR3 has 17 residues. CDR3 in amino acids: CASSLDGLGVNTGELFF. The CDR3 coding sequence is TGTGCCAGCAGCTTAGACGGGCTCGGGGTGAACACCGGGGAGCTGTTTTTT.

This clonotype was seen more than once but under ten times. The chain joins TRBV18 to TRBJ2-7; tentative D call: TRBD1 (5 bases). CDR3 length: 15 amino acids. Germline V gene data show CDR1 as KGHSH and CDR2 as LQKENI. The V end was cut by 2 bases, the J end by 3 bases, with 14 bases between. CDR3 region: CASSPTGTGGYEQYF. The CDR3 DNA follows: TGTGCCAGCTCACCAACCGGAACAGGCGGCTACGAGCAGTACTTC.

The chain employs TRBV29-1 and TRBJ2-4; 11 nucleotides agree with TRBD2. J gave up 7 bases and V 3 bases, and 8 bases lay outside the gene matches. CDR1 and CDR2 (germline): SQVTM, ANQGSEA. There are 15 residues in the CDR3. Here the CDR3 reads CSVDPGTSGTNIQYF. The CDR3, as DNA: TGCAGCGTTGACCCGGGGACTAGCGGAACCAACATTCAGTACTTC.

The gene calls are TRBV12-3 or TRBV12-4 and TRBJ2-7, with D perhaps matching TRBD1 (6 bases). This CDR3 region has 13 residues. The V end lost 5 bases, the J end lost 2 bases, and 10 bases lay between the germline ends. CDR3 bases: TGTGCCAGCAGTGTGGGACACACCTACGAGCAGTACTTC. It encodes CASSVGHTYEQYF.

This clonotype was counted only a few times. The chain combines TRBV11-2 with TRBJ2-5; 8 bases align to TRBD1. The V segment lost 2 bases and the J segment 4 bases; nucleotides outside the gene matches: 6. CDR3 length equals 15 residues. From germline, CDR1 is SGHAT and CDR2 FQNNGV. CDR3 nucleotides: TGTGCCAGCAGCTTATCAACAGGGGGGTCAGAGACCCAGTACTTC. This gives the protein CASSLSTGGSETQYF. Drawing the rest from reference TRBV11-2 and TRBJ2-5, the complete variable domain is EAGVAQSPRYKIIEKRQSVAFWCNPISGHATLYWYQQILGQGPKLLIQFQNNGVVDDSQLPKDRFSAERLKGVDSTLKIQPAKLEDSAVYLCASSLSTGGSETQYFGPGTRLLVL.

This sequence joins TRBV12-3 or TRBV12-4 and TRBJ1-4, with TRBD1 identical over 8 bases. Trimming cost V 4 bases and J 5 bases; bases outside gene matches: 3. The CDR3 spans 14 residues. The CDR3 here is CASSSDRGNEKLFF. Written as DNA, the CDR3 is TGTGCCAGCAGTTCCGACAGGGGAAATGAAAAACTGTTTTTT.

This clonotype appeared a few times. The chain links TRBV15 to TRBJ2-7; D gene uncertain. Looked up from germline, CDR1 is LNHNV and CDR2 is YYDKDF (reference sequence). Trimming pared 0 bases from V and 4 bases from J, leaving 10 bases between. This CDR3 spans 14 amino acids. CDR3 sequence (DNA): TGTGCCACCAGCAGAGAGGGCAGGAGATACGAGCAGTACTTC. Translating gives CATSREGRRYEQYF.

Many counts were recorded for this clonotype. The chain combines TRBV20-1 with TRBJ2-7; D is unclear. CDR1 and CDR2 from the germline V gene are DFQATT and SNEGSKA (reference sequence). The CDR3 has 15 residues. Deletions cut 6 bases from V and 4 bases from J, with 22 bases between. Here the CDR3 DNA reads TGCAGTGCCCCTTCCCTTGGTCTGAACCCTTACGAGCAGTACTTC. It specifies CSAPSLGLNPYEQYF.

The chain is built from TRBV12-3 or TRBV12-4 and TRBJ2-7; D possibly corresponds to TRBD1 (6 bases). Deletions cut 3 bases from V and 6 bases from J, with 18 bases between. CDR3 size: 15 residues. The CDR3 nucleotides are TGTGCCAGCAGTTTCCGCCTGTACAGGGCTCCCGAGCAGTACTTC. Translated: CASSFRLYRAPEQYF.

This clonotype occurred a few times. This sequence joins TRBV29-1 and TRBJ1-5; TRBD1 agrees at 7 bases. J was trimmed by 8 bases and V by 1 base; bases with no gene match: 5. There are 13 residues in the CDR3. In germline, CDR1 is SQVTM, CDR2 ANQGSEA. CDR3 region: CSVEGTGREPQHF. CDR3 DNA: TGCAGCGTTGAAGGGACAGGTAGGGAGCCCCAGCATTTT.

Of note for this clonotype: Relative to the germline gene, one junction end is altered; a read error may explain this. This chain joins TRBV5-4 and TRBJ2-2, with 14 nucleotides matching TRBD2. The CDR3 is made up of 16 amino acids. CDR1 is SGHNT, CDR2 YYREEE, per germline (reference sequence). Here the CDR3 reads CASNLGLAGVTGELFF. The CDR3 nucleotides read TGTGCCAGCAACTTGGGACTAGCGGGAGTCACCGGGGAGCTGTTTTTT.

This clonotype was detected only once. The rearrangement joins TRBV5-5 to TRBJ1-3, with 9 bases fitting TRBD1. The CDR3 loop spans 16 amino acids. Germline CDR1 is SGHKS and CDR2 is YYEKEE (reference sequence). The junction had 7 bases not matched to a gene; V was cut back by 2 bases and J by 4 bases. CDR3 loop: CASSFETGGQGNTIYF. CDR3 bases: TGTGCCAGCAGCTTCGAGACAGGGGGACAAGGAAACACCATATATTTT.